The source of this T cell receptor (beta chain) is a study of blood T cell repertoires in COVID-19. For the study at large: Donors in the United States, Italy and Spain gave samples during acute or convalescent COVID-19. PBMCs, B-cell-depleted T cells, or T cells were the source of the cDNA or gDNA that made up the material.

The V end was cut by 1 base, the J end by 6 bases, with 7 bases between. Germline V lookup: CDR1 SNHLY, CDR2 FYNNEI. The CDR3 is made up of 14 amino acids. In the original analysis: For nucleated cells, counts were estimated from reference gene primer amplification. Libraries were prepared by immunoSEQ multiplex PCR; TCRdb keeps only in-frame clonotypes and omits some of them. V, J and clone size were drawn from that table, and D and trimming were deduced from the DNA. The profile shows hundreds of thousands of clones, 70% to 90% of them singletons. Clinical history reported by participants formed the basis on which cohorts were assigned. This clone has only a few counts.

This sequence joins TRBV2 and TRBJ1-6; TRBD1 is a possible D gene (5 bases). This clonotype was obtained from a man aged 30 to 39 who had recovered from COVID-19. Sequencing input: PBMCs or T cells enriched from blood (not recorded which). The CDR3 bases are TGTGCCAGCAGTGAAGAAGGGGTTAATTCACCCCTCCACTTT. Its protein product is CASSEEGVNSPLHF.